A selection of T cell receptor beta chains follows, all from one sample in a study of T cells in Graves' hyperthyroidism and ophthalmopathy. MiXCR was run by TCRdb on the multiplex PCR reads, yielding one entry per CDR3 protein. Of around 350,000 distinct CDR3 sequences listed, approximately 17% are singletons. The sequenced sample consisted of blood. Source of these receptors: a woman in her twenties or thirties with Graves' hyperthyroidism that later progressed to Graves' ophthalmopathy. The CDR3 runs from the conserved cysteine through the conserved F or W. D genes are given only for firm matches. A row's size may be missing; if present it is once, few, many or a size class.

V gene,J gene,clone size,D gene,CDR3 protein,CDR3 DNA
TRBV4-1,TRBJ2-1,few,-,CASSQVMDSYNEQFF,TGCGCCAGCAGCCAAGTCATGGACTCCTACAATGAGCAGTTCTTC
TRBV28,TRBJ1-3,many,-,CASSYIQAPGNTIYF,TGTGCCAGCAGTTACATACAGGCTCCTGGAAACACCATATATTTT
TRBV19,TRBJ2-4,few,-,CASSMGYGEAENIQYF,TGTGCCAGTAGTATGGGCTACGGGGAGGCGGAAAACATTCAGTACTTC
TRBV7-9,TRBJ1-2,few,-,CASSQTRPVRGYTF,TGTGCCAGCAGCCAGACCCGGCCGGTGCGTGGCTACACCTTC
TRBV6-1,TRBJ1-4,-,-,CASRPRDGVELNEKLFF,TGTGCCAGCAGGCCTCGGGACGGAGTCGAATTAAATGAAAAACTGTTTTTT
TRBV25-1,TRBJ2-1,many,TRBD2,CASSEPPGSGRASYNEQFF,TGTGCCAGCAGTGAACCTCCAGGGAGCGGGAGGGCATCCTACAATGAGCAGTTCTTC
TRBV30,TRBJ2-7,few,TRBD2,CAWSWTSGPYEQYF,TGTGCCTGGAGCTGGACTAGCGGGCCGTACGAGCAGTACTTC
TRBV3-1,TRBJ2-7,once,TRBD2,CASSQALGLAVYEQYF,TGTGCCAGCAGCCAAGCCCTGGGACTAGCGGTCTACGAGCAGTACTTC
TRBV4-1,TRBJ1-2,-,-,CASSQEGYGYTF,TGCGCCAGCAGCCAAGAGGGGTATGGCTACACCTTC
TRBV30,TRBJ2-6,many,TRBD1,CAWSVGQSGANVLTF,TGTGCCTGGAGTGTGGGACAGTCTGGGGCCAACGTCCTGACTTTC
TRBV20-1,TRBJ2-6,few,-,CSGAGANVLTF,TGCAGTGGAGCCGGGGCCAACGTCCTGACTTTC
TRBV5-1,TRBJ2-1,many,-,CASSLSPTYNEQFF,TGCGCCAGCAGCTTGTCCCCCACCTACAATGAGCAGTTCTTC
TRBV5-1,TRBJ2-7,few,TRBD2,CASSFSGATYEQYF,TGCGCCAGCAGCTTTAGCGGGGCCACCTACGAGCAGTACTTC
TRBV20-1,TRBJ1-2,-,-,CSASSGLVANYGYTF,TGCAGTGCTAGTAGCGGGTTAGTAGCTAACTATGGCTACACCTTC
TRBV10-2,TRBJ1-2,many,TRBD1,CASSIHAGGNYGYTF,TGCGCCAGCAGCATACATGCAGGGGGGAACTATGGCTACACCTTC
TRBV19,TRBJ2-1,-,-,CASSIEGSNEQFF,TGTGCCAGTAGTATAGAGGGATCCAATGAGCAGTTCTTC
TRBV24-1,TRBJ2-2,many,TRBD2,CATSDPVAGTNTGELFF,TGTGCCACCAGTGACCCAGTAGCGGGGACGAACACCGGGGAGCTGTTTTTT
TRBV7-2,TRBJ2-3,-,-,CASSDPARGSTDTQYF,TGTGCCAGCAGCGACCCAGCACGGGGTAGCACAGATACGCAGTATTTT
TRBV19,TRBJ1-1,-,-,CASTTGTDTEAFF,TGTGCCAGTACAACAGGGACGGACACTGAAGCTTTCTTT
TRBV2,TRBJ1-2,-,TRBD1,CASGEGAYYGYTF,TGTGCCAGCGGAGAGGGGGCTTACTATGGCTACACCTTC
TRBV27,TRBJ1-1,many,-,CASSPWTVSMNTEAFF,TGTGCCAGCAGTCCCTGGACAGTATCTATGAACACTGAAGCTTTCTTT
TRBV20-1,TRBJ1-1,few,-,CTLPGNTEAFF,TGCACCCTACCAGGGAACACTGAAGCTTTCTTT
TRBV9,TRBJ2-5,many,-,CASSTNGVDQETQYF,TGTGCCAGCAGCACAAACGGGGTAGATCAAGAGACCCAGTACTTC
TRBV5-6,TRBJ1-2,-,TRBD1,CASSFLTYADRGNGYTF,TGTGCCAGCAGCTTTTTGACTTACGCGGACAGGGGGAACGGCTACACCTTC
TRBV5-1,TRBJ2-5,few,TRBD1,CASSFLGGFQETQYF,TGCGCCAGCAGCTTCTTAGGGGGCTTCCAAGAGACCCAGTACTTC
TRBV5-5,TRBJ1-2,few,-,CASSPTDYNIINYGYTF,TGTGCCAGCAGCCCGACAGACTACAACATCATAAACTATGGCTACACCTTC
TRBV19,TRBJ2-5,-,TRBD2,CASSILGGGVKTQYF,TGTGCCAGTAGTATTCTCGGCGGGGGAGTCAAGACCCAGTACTTC
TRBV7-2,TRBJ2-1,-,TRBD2,CASSLSSFGLAVYNEQFF,TGTGCCAGCAGCTTAAGTTCGTTTGGACTAGCGGTATACAATGAGCAGTTCTTC
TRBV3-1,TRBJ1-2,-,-,CASSPNRDGYTF,TGTGCCAGCAGTCCCAACAGGGACGGCTACACCTTC
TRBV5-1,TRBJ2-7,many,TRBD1,CASSLEGGPSGEQYF,TGCGCCAGCAGCTTGGAAGGGGGCCCCTCGGGGGAGCAGTACTTC
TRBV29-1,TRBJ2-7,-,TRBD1,CSVQNRQGRSSYEQYF,TGCAGCGTTCAGAACCGACAGGGTAGGAGCTCCTACGAGCAGTACTTC
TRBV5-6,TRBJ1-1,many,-,CASSLTQNTEAFF,TGTGCCAGCAGCTTGACCCAGAACACTGAAGCTTTCTTT
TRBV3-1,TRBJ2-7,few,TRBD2,CASSQSGLAGYEQYF,TGTGCCAGCAGCCAATCGGGACTAGCAGGCTACGAGCAGTACTTC
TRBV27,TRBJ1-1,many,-,CASSLSKGGTEAFF,TGTGCCAGCAGTTTATCGAAAGGGGGAACTGAAGCTTTCTTT
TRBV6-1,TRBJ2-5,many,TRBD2,CASSRLAAETQYF,TGTGCCAGCAGTCGACTAGCAGCAGAGACCCAGTACTTC
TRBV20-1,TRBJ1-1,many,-,CSAPSWRDTEAFF,TGCAGTGCTCCTTCCTGGAGGGACACTGAAGCTTTCTTT
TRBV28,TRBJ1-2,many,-,CASSSLTQRGINYGYTF,TGTGCCAGCAGTTCCCTGACCCAAAGGGGAATCAACTATGGCTACACCTTC
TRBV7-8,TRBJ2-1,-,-,CASSLGRTRSYNEQFF,TGTGCCAGCAGCTTAGGCAGGACACGCTCCTACAATGAGCAGTTCTTC
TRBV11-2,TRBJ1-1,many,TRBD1,CASSGIRGQGTEAFF,TGTGCCAGCAGCGGCATCAGGGGGCAGGGCACTGAAGCTTTCTTT
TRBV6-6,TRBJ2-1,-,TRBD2,CASSYSILAGHSYNEQFF,TGTGCCAGCAGTTACTCGATTCTAGCGGGACACTCCTACAATGAGCAGTTCTTC
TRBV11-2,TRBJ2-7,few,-,CASSFLGPDYEQYF,TGTGCCAGCAGCTTCTTGGGTCCTGACTACGAGCAGTACTTC
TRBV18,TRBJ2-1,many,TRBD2,CASSRLAGTYNEQFF,TGTGCCAGCTCACGTCTAGCGGGGACTTACAATGAGCAGTTCTTC
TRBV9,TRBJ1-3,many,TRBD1,CASSKTGGASGNTIYF,TGTGCCAGCAGCAAGACAGGGGGCGCTTCTGGAAACACCATATATTTT
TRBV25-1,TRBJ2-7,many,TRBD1,CASSTGGDEQYF,TGTGCCAGCAGCACAGGGGGCGATGAGCAGTACTTC
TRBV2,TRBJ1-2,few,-,CASSSEGGYGYTF,TGTGCCAGCAGCTCGGAGGGGGGTTATGGCTACACCTTC
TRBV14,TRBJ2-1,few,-,CASSQDPGISSLEQFF,TGTGCCAGCAGCCAAGATCCCGGGATCTCCTCTTTGGAGCAGTTCTTC
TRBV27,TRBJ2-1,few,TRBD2,CASSLAGDTYNEQFF,TGTGCCAGCAGTTTAGCGGGGGATACCTACAATGAGCAGTTCTTC
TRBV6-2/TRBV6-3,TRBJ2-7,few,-,CASSSPGLTYEQYF,TGTGCCAGCAGTTCCCCAGGGCTTACCTACGAGCAGTACTTC
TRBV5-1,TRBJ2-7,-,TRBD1,CASSWGYRGSSYEQYF,TGCGCCAGCAGCTGGGGTTACAGGGGGAGCTCCTACGAGCAGTACTTC
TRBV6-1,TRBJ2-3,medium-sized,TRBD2,CASSESAGGSDTQYF,TGTGCCAGCAGTGAATCGGCGGGAGGGTCAGATACGCAGTATTTT
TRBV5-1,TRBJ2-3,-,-,CASSGAGFLARSSTDTQYF,TGCGCCAGCAGCGGGGCGGGGTTCCTGGCCCGTTCTAGCACAGATACGCAGTATTTT
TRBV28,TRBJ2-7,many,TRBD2,CASSSPAGRVDEQYF,TGTGCCAGCAGCTCCCCGGCAGGGAGGGTCGACGAGCAGTACTTC